This entry lists 9 T cell receptor beta chains sequenced from one sample in a study of glioma-infiltrating T cells after dendritic cell vaccination. The table came from immunoSEQ multiplex PCR; TCRdb's copy has only in-frame clones and leaves some out. The sample shows roughly 87,000 clones, 75% to 90% of them seen only once. Indicated time point: after dendritic cell vaccination, including at tumor progression/relapse. The sample here was blood, taken after dendritic cell vaccination. Receptor source: a human donor with glioblastoma.

CDR3 sequence: CAISETRVGNSPLHF. As DNA, the CDR3 is TGTGCCATCAGTGAGACGAGGGTGGGGAATTCACCCCTCCACTTT. The chain recombines TRBV10-3 with TRBJ1-6; the D is unclear. The CDR3 covers 15 residues. Trimming removed 2 bases at V and 7 bases at J, with 12 bases between. The germline CDR1 and CDR2 sequences are ENHRY and SYGVKD.

The rearrangement joins TRBV7-9 to TRBJ1-4, with 7 bases matching TRBD1. The germline V gene has CDR1 SEHNR and CDR2 FQNEAQ (reference sequence). Trimming at V came to 2 bases and at J to 6 bases, leaving 9 bases not matched to a gene. This CDR3 spans 16 amino acids. The CDR3 here is CASSLSEKGAYEKLFF. CDR3 DNA sequence: TGTGCCAGCAGCTTATCTGAGAAGGGGGCGTATGAAAAACTGTTTTTT. Looking up the rest from reference TRBV7-9 and TRBJ1-4 gives the full variable domain: DTGVSQNPRHKITKRGQNVTFRCDPISEHNRLYWYRQTLGQGPEFLTYFQNEAQLEKSRLLSDRFSAERPKGSFSTLEIQRTEQGDSAMYLCASSLSEKGAYEKLFFGSGTQLSVL.

CDR3 in DNA: TGTGCCAGCAGCTCACCGGGACAAGTCAATGAGCAGTTCTTC. This codes for CASSSPGQVNEQFF. The chain has TRBV7-3 and TRBJ2-1; tentatively, D is TRBD1 (6 bases). Germline CDR1 SGHTA, CDR2 FQGTGA. This CDR3 region has 14 residues. V shed 4 bases and J shed 6 bases, with 13 bases lying between them.

This chain joins TRBV19 and TRBJ2-7; 9 bases map to TRBD1. After removal of 5 bases from V and 1 base from J, the junction contained 9 bases not matched to a gene. Germline V gene data show CDR1 as LNHDA and CDR2 as SQIVND (reference sequence). The CDR3 loop spans 16 amino acids. CDR3 DNA sequence: TGTGCCAGTAGTGCAGGTCGGGGACAGGGATCCTACGAGCAGTACTTC. It yields the protein CASSAGRGQGSYEQYF.

The chain uses TRBV7-8 and TRBJ2-5, with TRBD2 matching 8 bases. The germline CDR1 and CDR2 sequences are SGHVS and FQNEAQ. CDR3 length: 16 amino acids. The ends lost 5 bases at V and 5 bases at J; junction bases unmatched: 13. CDR3 region: CASSLRSGGTGETQYF. For the CDR3, the DNA is TGTGCCAGCAGCCTGAGGAGCGGGGGCACGGGGGAGACCCAGTACTTC.

V usage is TRBV11-1 and J usage is TRBJ1-1; TRBD1 matches 7 bases. Germline V CDR1 and CDR2: SGHAT, FQDESV (reference sequence). V shed 3 bases and J 4 bases; nucleotides not matched to a gene: 5. The CDR3 has 14 residues. The CDR3 here is CASSLGRGATEAFF. The CDR3 DNA follows: TGTGCCAGCAGCTTGGGCAGGGGGGCCACTGAAGCTTTCTTT.

The chain links TRBV15 to TRBJ1-1; no reliable D call. Trimming removed 5 bases at V and 5 bases at J, with 12 bases between. Per the germline V gene, CDR1 is LNHNV and CDR2 is YYDKDF (reference sequence). The CDR3 loop spans 13 amino acids. The CDR3 spells CATSVAPGTEAFF. CDR3 coding DNA: TGTGCCACCAGCGTAGCCCCGGGGACTGAAGCTTTCTTT.

This clone has only one observation. The J gene is TRBJ1-3, the V gene TRBV14; TRBD1 might be the D (6 bases). Germline lookup yields CDR1 SGHDN and CDR2 FVKESK. Trimming took 5 bases from V and 1 from J, leaving 12 bases between them. The CDR3 sequence is 15 residues long. CDR3 bases: TGTGCCAGCAGCTACTTACAGGGATCTGGAAACACCATATATTTT. Translation gives CASSYLQGSGNTIYF.

The V call is TRBV7-2, the J call TRBJ2-7, with D perhaps TRBD2 (5 bases). The germline CDR1 and CDR2 sequences are SGHTA and FQGNSA. Between the trimmed V and J ends, which lost 3 bases and 3 bases, there was a span of 12 bases. This CDR3 comprises 14 residues. CDR3 in DNA: TGTGCCAGCAGCTTGAACGGGATCCTCTACGAGCAGTACTTC. Residues: CASSLNGILYEQYF.